A selection of T cell receptor beta chains follows, all from one sample in a study of T-cell reconstitution after alpha-beta-depleted transplantation in children. TCRdb called the PCR reads again in MiXCR, with one record for every CDR3 protein. The sample includes approximately 400,000 distinct CDR3 sequences, approximately 10% of them seen just once. Sample: PBMCs from the stem cell graft donor, taken from the stem cell graft. The receptors stem from a human donor who donated a stem cell graft to a child with acute myeloid leukemia. Each CDR3 is given without its conserved first and last residue. The size entry is marked missing in some rows and otherwise reads once, few, many or a size class.

>-|TRBV2
ASSGGPKNEQF
>few|TRBV20-1
SARPGAGYT
>few|TRBV7-2
ASSLIRNRGGETQY
>many|TRBV6-5
ASSYGSPSSYNEQF
>many|TRBV5-1
ASSNGGSDEKLF
>few|TRBV24-1
ATSDTGGPDTQY
>-|TRBV29-1
SVLGQGSGANVLT
>few|TRBV7-2
ASSQFLGQIYNSPLH
>few|TRBV6-2/TRBV6-3
ASRIGLASEQF
>few|TRBV29-1
SVWGWGGAGGAGKGEQY
>-|TRBV7-9
ASSLVYRLMAEAF
>-|TRBV30
AWSEGLHNEQF
>many|TRBV14
ASSQVIGGSPLH
>few|TRBV25-1
ASSELAGGWEQY
>many|TRBV29-1
SVLGGTGELF
>-|TRBV9
ASSVVGGEQF
>few|TRBV9
ASSGTGTGYGYT
>few|TRBV20-1
SARSSGVETQY
>many|TRBV20-1
SARDIRREKLF
>-|TRBV25-1
ASSEGLNEQF
>-|TRBV5-1
ASSLAKSSYNEQF
>many|TRBV4-2
ASSPLARYDNEQF
>few|TRBV2
ASARDFGGNQPQH
>few|TRBV7-9
ASSLGAGNYGYT
>few|TRBV20-1
SARDANPGQEAF
>many|TRBV10-3
AIIGSGIEQF
>many|TRBV7-2
ASSSDRGTEAF
>-|TRBV20-1
SARTRGVNQPQH
>few|TRBV6-6
ASSYLAEAF
>many|TRBV15
ATSRDPGQGGDTQY
>-|TRBV2
ASSEGSLNQPQH
>few|TRBV4-2
ASSRRGPDREELF
>many|TRBV20-1
SATDGTVKTQY
>many|TRBV20-1
SAKAEIYGYT
>-|TRBV7-9
ASSSDRENTGELF
>few|TRBV6-1
ASSEAAGESNEQF
>few|TRBV7-2
ASSFSDGLTGLF
>-|TRBV20-1
SARIGTGGEQY
>many|TRBV7-2
ASSLVGNSNQPQH
>-|TRBV7-6
ASSSGTNSPLH
>-|TRBV20-1
SASGAASGRREQF
>few|TRBV6-1
ASRPGLANTGELF
>-|TRBV5-6
ASSYNRNLGYNSPLH
>-|TRBV15
ATSRDIKSGNTIY
>-|TRBV4-1
ASGRERRETQY
>few|TRBV10-3
AISGGQRDTEAF
>few|TRBV20-1
SARARWGYT